This is a list of T cell receptor beta chains from one sample in a study of Graves' ophthalmopathy and Graves' hyperthyroidism. MiXCR was run by TCRdb on the multiplex PCR reads, yielding one entry per CDR3 protein. The data contain fewer than 250,000 distinct CDR3 sequences, 25% to 30% of them singletons. Sequencing used peripheral blood. These receptors were collected from a middle-aged man with Graves' ophthalmopathy. Each CDR3 is given with its conserved first and last residue. The D gene is left open where the match is weak. Only part of the rows carry a size: once, few, many, or a class if the clone is expanded.

abundance: many
d_gene: TRBD1
j_gene: TRBJ2-7
v_gene: TRBV5-1
CDR3nt: TGCGCCAGCAGCACAGGGGGGCAGATCAGTTCCTACGAGCAGTACTTC
CDR3aa: CASSTGGQISSYEQYF

abundance: many
d_gene: -
j_gene: TRBJ1-3
v_gene: TRBV15
CDR3nt: TGTGCCACCAGCAGAGATTATGGGATGGACTCTGGAAACACCATATATTTT
CDR3aa: CATSRDYGMDSGNTIYF

abundance: many
d_gene: TRBD1
j_gene: TRBJ1-6
v_gene: TRBV20-1
CDR3nt: TGCAGTGCTAGAATGGGACAGGGTAATTCACCCCTCCACTTT
CDR3aa: CSARMGQGNSPLHF

abundance: -
d_gene: TRBD2
j_gene: TRBJ2-5
v_gene: TRBV6-2/TRBV6-3
CDR3nt: TGTGCCAGCAGTTACTCGGATCTAGCGGAACAAGAGACCCAGTACTTC
CDR3aa: CASSYSDLAEQETQYF

abundance: many
d_gene: TRBD1
j_gene: TRBJ2-4
v_gene: TRBV20-1
CDR3nt: TGCAGTGCTAGAGATTTAGGGGGCAGAAACATTCAGTACTTC
CDR3aa: CSARDLGGRNIQYF

abundance: many
d_gene: TRBD2
j_gene: TRBJ2-7
v_gene: TRBV20-1
CDR3nt: TGCAGTGCTCCTCGGCGGGGGGGGTCCTACGAGCAGTACTTC
CDR3aa: CSAPRRGGSYEQYF

abundance: many
d_gene: -
j_gene: TRBJ1-6
v_gene: TRBV7-2
CDR3nt: TGTGCCAGCAGCTTCGGTTCACCCCTCCACTTT
CDR3aa: CASSFGSPLHF

abundance: many
d_gene: -
j_gene: TRBJ1-5
v_gene: TRBV5-6
CDR3nt: TGTGCCAGCAGCTCTTACAGGGCTCAGCCCCAGCATTTT
CDR3aa: CASSSYRAQPQHF

abundance: many
d_gene: TRBD2
j_gene: TRBJ2-2
v_gene: TRBV4-3
CDR3nt: TGCGCCAGCAGTCTCGGACTAGCGTCATGGGCGCTGTTTTTT
CDR3aa: CASSLGLASWALFF

abundance: -
d_gene: -
j_gene: TRBJ1-2
v_gene: TRBV13
CDR3nt: TGTGCCAGCAGCTTCGCAGTGGGTGGCTACACCTTC
CDR3aa: CASSFAVGGYTF

abundance: -
d_gene: TRBD1
j_gene: TRBJ1-2
v_gene: TRBV12-3/TRBV12-4
CDR3nt: TGTGCCAGCAGCCCACCTGGATTAGGGGGCAATGGCTACACCTTC
CDR3aa: CASSPPGLGGNGYTF

abundance: many
d_gene: TRBD1
j_gene: TRBJ1-1
v_gene: TRBV2
CDR3nt: TGTGCCAGCAGTGGAGATAAGGGGGCGCTTACTGAAGCTTTCTTT
CDR3aa: CASSGDKGALTEAFF

abundance: -
d_gene: -
j_gene: TRBJ1-1
v_gene: TRBV5-1
CDR3nt: TGCGCCAGCAGCTTGGTAGGGGGGGAACGAGCTTTCTTT
CDR3aa: CASSLVGGERAFF

abundance: many
d_gene: -
j_gene: TRBJ1-1
v_gene: TRBV7-9
CDR3nt: TGTGCCAGCAGCCAACAGGATGACACTGAAGCTTTCTTT
CDR3aa: CASSQQDDTEAFF

abundance: many
d_gene: -
j_gene: TRBJ1-2
v_gene: TRBV27
CDR3nt: TGTGCCAGCAGTTTGACACCGCTAATTGGCTACACCTTC
CDR3aa: CASSLTPLIGYTF

abundance: many
d_gene: -
j_gene: TRBJ1-5
v_gene: TRBV12-3/TRBV12-4
CDR3nt: TGTGCCAGCACCCCAAAGGGCAATCAGCCCCAGCATTTT
CDR3aa: CASTPKGNQPQHF

abundance: -
d_gene: -
j_gene: TRBJ2-2
v_gene: TRBV6-5
CDR3nt: TGTGCCAGCAGTTCCCATACTAACACCGGGGAGCTGTTTTTT
CDR3aa: CASSSHTNTGELFF

abundance: many
d_gene: -
j_gene: TRBJ1-2
v_gene: TRBV20-1
CDR3nt: TGCAGTGCTAGAGTCCGCTCCGGCTACACCTTC
CDR3aa: CSARVRSGYTF

abundance: many
d_gene: -
j_gene: TRBJ2-7
v_gene: TRBV7-8
CDR3nt: TGTGCCAGCAGCTTAGTGGTCCCATGGGAGCAGTACTTC
CDR3aa: CASSLVVPWEQYF

abundance: -
d_gene: -
j_gene: TRBJ1-1
v_gene: TRBV28
CDR3nt: TGTGCCAGCAGTTTAATGGGCTACACTGAAGCTTTCTTT
CDR3aa: CASSLMGYTEAFF

abundance: many
d_gene: TRBD1
j_gene: TRBJ1-2
v_gene: TRBV6-1
CDR3nt: TGTGCCAGCAGTGCCGGAGGGGGCAATGGCTACACCTTC
CDR3aa: CASSAGGGNGYTF

abundance: -
d_gene: -
j_gene: TRBJ1-6
v_gene: TRBV10-2
CDR3nt: TGCGCCAGCAGTGAGATACAGGGAGGTTCACCCCTCCACTTT
CDR3aa: CASSEIQGGSPLHF

abundance: many
d_gene: -
j_gene: TRBJ2-2
v_gene: TRBV5-1
CDR3nt: TGCGCCAGCCGCCTGTCAGGGGCGAACACCGGGGAGCTGTTTTTT
CDR3aa: CASRLSGANTGELFF

abundance: once
d_gene: -
j_gene: TRBJ1-5
v_gene: TRBV6-2/TRBV6-3
CDR3nt: TGTGCCAGCACCGCGGCGAGCAATCAGCCCCAGCATTTT
CDR3aa: CASTAASNQPQHF

abundance: -
d_gene: -
j_gene: TRBJ2-2
v_gene: TRBV2
CDR3nt: TGTGCCAGCAGTGAGGACAGCCAGGGGCACGGGGAGCTGTTTTTT
CDR3aa: CASSEDSQGHGELFF

abundance: many
d_gene: -
j_gene: TRBJ1-1
v_gene: TRBV28
CDR3nt: TGTGCCAGCAGGAGAGGTTTCCGGGCTGAAGCTTTCTTT
CDR3aa: CASRRGFRAEAFF